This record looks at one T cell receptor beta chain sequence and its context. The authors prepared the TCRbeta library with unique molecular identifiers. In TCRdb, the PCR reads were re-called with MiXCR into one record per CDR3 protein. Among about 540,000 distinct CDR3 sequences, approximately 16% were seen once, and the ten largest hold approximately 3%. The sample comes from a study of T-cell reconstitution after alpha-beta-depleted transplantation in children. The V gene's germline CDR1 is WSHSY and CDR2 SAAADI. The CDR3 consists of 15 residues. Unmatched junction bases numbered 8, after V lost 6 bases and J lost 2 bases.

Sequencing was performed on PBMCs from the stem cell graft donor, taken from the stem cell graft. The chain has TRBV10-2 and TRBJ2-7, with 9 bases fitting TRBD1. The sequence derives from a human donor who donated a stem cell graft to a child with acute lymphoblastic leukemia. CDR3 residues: CASRSGTGPPYEQYF. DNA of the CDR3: TGCGCCAGCAGATCCGGGACAGGGCCCCCCTACGAGCAGTACTTC.